This T cell receptor (beta chain) came from a study of blood T cell repertoires in COVID-19. Background on the study: PBMCs, B-cell-depleted T cells, or T cells were the source of the cDNA or gDNA that made up the material.

As handled by the study authors: Nucleated cell number was recorded as an estimate derived from reference gene primer amplification. Sequenced by immunoSEQ multiplex PCR; TCRdb stores in-frame clones only, minus some. D and trimming come from the DNA, and the V and J calls and clone size come from that table. The sample records about 130,000 clones, around 85% being singletons. Seattle cases were enrolled at active infection and followed longitudinally. This clone occurred once. Other DNA sequences in this sample translate to the same CDR3. The CDR3 extends over 17 amino acids. V was pared by 2 bases and J by 7 bases, with 12 bases of the junction left unmatched. Germline loops: CDR1 SEHNR, CDR2 FQNEAQ (reference sequence).

The chain links TRBV7-9 to TRBJ2-2; 8 positions agree with TRBD2. The TCR was taken from a woman over 75 with COVID-19, enrolled during active disease. Sequencing was performed on peripheral blood. This CDR3 reads CASSLTGGDRPSGELFF. Written as DNA, the CDR3 is TGTGCCAGCAGCTTAACGGGAGGGGACCGTCCCAGCGGGGAGCTGTTTTTT.